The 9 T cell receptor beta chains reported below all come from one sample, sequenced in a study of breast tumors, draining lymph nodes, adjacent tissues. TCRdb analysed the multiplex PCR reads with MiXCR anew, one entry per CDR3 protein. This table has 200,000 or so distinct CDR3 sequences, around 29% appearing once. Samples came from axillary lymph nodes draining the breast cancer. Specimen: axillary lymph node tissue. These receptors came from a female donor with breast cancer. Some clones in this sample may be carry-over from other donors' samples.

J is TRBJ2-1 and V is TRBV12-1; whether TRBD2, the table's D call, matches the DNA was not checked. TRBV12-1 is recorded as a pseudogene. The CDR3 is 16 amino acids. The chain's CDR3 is CASKEQTSGAYNEQFF. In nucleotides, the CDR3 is TGTGCCAGCAAGGAACAAACTAGCGGGGCTTACAATGAGCAGTTCTTC.

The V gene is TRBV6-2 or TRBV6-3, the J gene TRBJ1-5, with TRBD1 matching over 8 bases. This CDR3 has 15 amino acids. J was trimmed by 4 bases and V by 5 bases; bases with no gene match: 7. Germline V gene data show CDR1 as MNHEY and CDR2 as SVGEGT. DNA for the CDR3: TGTGCCAGCAGTAAGTCGGGACAGGTGAATCAGCCCCAGCATTTT. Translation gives CASSKSGQVNQPQHF.

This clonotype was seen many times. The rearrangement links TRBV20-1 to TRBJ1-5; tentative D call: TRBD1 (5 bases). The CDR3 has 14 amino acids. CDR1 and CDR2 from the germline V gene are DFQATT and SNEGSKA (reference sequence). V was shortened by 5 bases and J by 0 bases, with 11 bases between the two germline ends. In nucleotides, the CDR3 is TGCAGTGCTCCCGGACATTATAGCAATCAGCCCCAGCATTTT. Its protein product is CSAPGHYSNQPQHF.

CDR3 amino acids: CASSASPSNQPQHF. The CDR3 DNA reads TGTGCCAGCAGTGCTAGTCCCAGCAATCAGCCCCAGCATTTT. The rearrangement joins TRBV11-2 to TRBJ1-5; D not certain. Looked up from germline, CDR1 is SGHAT and CDR2 is FQNNGV. CDR3 length: 14 residues. V was cut by 6 bases and J by 1 base, with 10 bases left in between.

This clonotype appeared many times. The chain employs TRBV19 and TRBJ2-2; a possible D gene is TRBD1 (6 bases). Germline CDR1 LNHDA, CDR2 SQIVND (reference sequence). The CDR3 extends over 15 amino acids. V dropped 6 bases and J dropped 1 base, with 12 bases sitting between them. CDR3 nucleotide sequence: TGTGCCAGTAGAGTCCCGGGACAGAACACCGGGGAGCTGTTTTTT. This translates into CASRVPGQNTGELFF.

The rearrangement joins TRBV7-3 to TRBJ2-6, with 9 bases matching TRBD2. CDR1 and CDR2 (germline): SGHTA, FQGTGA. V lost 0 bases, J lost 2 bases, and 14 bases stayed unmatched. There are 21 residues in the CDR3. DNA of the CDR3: TGTGCCAGCAGCTTAACGGAGCGGGGGGTACTCTCTCACCCTGGGGCCAACGTCCTGACTTTC. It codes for CASSLTERGVLSHPGANVLTF.

CDR3 DNA: TGTGCCAGCAGAGATACAGGGGTTCGGTACGAGCAGTACTTC. It encodes CASRDTGVRYEQYF. The chain has TRBV6-1 and TRBJ2-7, with 7 nucleotides matching TRBD1. V shed 6 bases and J 4 bases; nucleotides not matched to a gene: 9. The CDR3 is made up of 14 amino acids. Germline-derived CDR1 and CDR2 are MNHNS and SASEGT.

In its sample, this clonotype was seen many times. The CDR3 protein is CASSLPGLATEQYF. For the CDR3, the DNA is TGTGCCAGCAGCTTACCGGGACTAGCGACCGAGCAGTACTTC. This chain uses TRBV7-9 with TRBJ2-7; 10 bases fit TRBD2. V trimming: 2 bases; J trimming: 6 bases; junction bases outside the gene matches: 4. Germline V gene data show CDR1 as SEHNR and CDR2 as FQNEAQ (reference sequence). CDR3 size: 14 residues. The full variable domain, rest sourced from reference TRBV7-9 and TRBJ2-7, is DTGVSQNPRHKITKRGQNVTFRCDPISEHNRLYWYRQTLGQGPEFLTYFQNEAQLEKSRLLSDRFSAERPKGSFSTLEIQRTEQGDSAMYLCASSLPGLATEQYFGPGTRLTVT.

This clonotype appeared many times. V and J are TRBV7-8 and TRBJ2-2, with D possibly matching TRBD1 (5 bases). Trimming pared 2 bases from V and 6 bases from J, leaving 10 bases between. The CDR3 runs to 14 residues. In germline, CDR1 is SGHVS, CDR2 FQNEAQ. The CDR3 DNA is TGTGCCAGCAGCTTAACAGGACCCCCCGGGGAGCTGTTTTTT. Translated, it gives CASSLTGPPGELFF.